A selection of T cell receptor beta chains follows, all from one sample in a study of regulatory T cells in long-lasting Graves disease. TCRdb re-analysed the multiplex PCR reads in MiXCR, keeping a single row per CDR3 protein. Among hundreds of thousands of distinct CDR3 sequences listed, roughly 14% were seen once. Separately, the same data were catalogued under a study of T cells in Graves' hyperthyroidism and ophthalmopathy.

This specimen was peripheral blood mononuclear cells (PBMCs), taken at new diagnosis, from a patient treated with antithyroid drugs. The source of these receptors is a man younger than 40 with Graves disease. CDR3s include the opening cysteine and the closing phenylalanine or tryptophan. D genes are given only for firm matches. A clone size is listed for some rows: how often the clone was seen (once, few, many), or a class if it is expanded.

D gene,V gene,J gene,clone size,CDR3 protein,CDR3 DNA
TRBD1,TRBV27,TRBJ1-2,many,CASSPGQGVYYGYTF,TGTGCCAGCAGTCCCGGACAGGGGGTATACTATGGCTACACCTTC
NA,TRBV5-5,TRBJ1-2,few,CASSLGLDYGYTF,TGTGCCAGCAGCTTGGGGTTGGACTATGGCTACACCTTC
TRBD2,TRBV5-6,TRBJ2-7,many,CASREVGGSSYEQYF,TGTGCCAGCAGAGAAGTGGGGGGGAGCTCCTACGAGCAGTACTTC
NA,TRBV27,TRBJ2-3,NA,CASGLRNRDTQYF,TGTGCCAGCGGTTTAAGGAACCGCGATACGCAGTATTTT
TRBD2,TRBV3-1,TRBJ2-1,many,CASSQAGTSEFF,TGTGCCAGCAGCCAAGCCGGGACTAGCGAGTTCTTC
NA,TRBV4-1,TRBJ2-1,NA,CASSLRQGGSTGEQFF,TGCGCCAGCAGCCTCCGACAGGGAGGTTCGACAGGTGAGCAGTTCTTC
NA,TRBV18,TRBJ2-5,NA,CASSPTTQETQYF,TGTGCCAGCTCACCCACAACCCAAGAGACCCAGTACTTC
NA,TRBV14,TRBJ2-1,many,CASSQVGQYNEQFF,TGTGCCAGCAGCCAAGTCGGACAGTACAATGAGCAGTTCTTC
NA,TRBV3-1,TRBJ1-1,NA,CASSQGGGLYAEAFF,TGTGCCAGCAGCCAAGGGGGGGGACTCTACGCTGAAGCTTTCTTT
NA,TRBV11-2,TRBJ2-3,many,CASSLEPSGGYF,TGTGCCAGCAGCTTAGAACCAAGTGGGGGGTATTTT